This T cell receptor beta chain was profiled in a study of tumor-infiltrating lymphocytes in primary liver carcinoma. Study outcomes and limitations: Tumor-adjacent and tumor-blood pairs shared a smaller degree of overlap than tumor region pairs.

Looked up from germline, CDR1 is SGHNT and CDR2 is YYREEE (reference sequence). The CDR3 consists of 14 residues. The input was 450 to 550 ng total RNA; TCR beta cDNA was made from it with a constant-region primer. ARM-PCR, slightly modified, supplied the TCR beta libraries through three nested multiplex PCR rounds. The first two PCR rounds used TRBV1-TRBV30 primers with a Cbeta primer, nine to ten cycles each. TCRdb re-derived calls from the multiplex PCR reads in MiXCR, one entry per CDR3 protein. Here the sample spans roughly 120,000 distinct CDR3 sequences, around 64% being singletons. A remark on this clonotype: The antigen is unknown. This sequence may be a read error, since a much larger clone differs from it by one base.

Unsorted bulk tissue, about 19-32 mg of it, served as the source for co-extraction of RNA and DNA. The TCR sequence derives from an older woman with primary liver carcinoma and hepatitis B virus infection. The sample comprised liver tumor tissue from sampling region 3. Subset specified: tumor region T3, left-lateral pole. This chain links TRBV5-4 with TRBJ2-5, with a possible D match to TRBD2 (6 bases). In DNA, the CDR3 is TGTGTCAGCAGCTTCCAAGGGATGGAGGGGACCCAGTACTTC. Translating gives CVSSFQGMEGTQYF.